These 10 T cell receptor beta chains share one sample of origin, sequenced in a study of beta chain features in type 1 diabetes. Expressed TCRB transcripts were sequenced because the isolated RNA had all been reverse transcribed beforehand. The method was immunoSEQ multiplex PCR; TCRdb's version includes in-frame clones alone and lacks a portion of them. The profile covers hundreds of thousands of clones, with 15% appearing a single time and about 0.097% taken by the ten largest. Sequencing input: naive CD4+ T cells from blood. The receptors were gathered from a man younger than 30 in good health.

This clone has only a few counts. V gene TRBV19 combines with J gene TRBJ2-5; the D call may be TRBD1 or TRBD2 (5 bases each). Germline CDR1 is LNHDA and CDR2 is SQIVND (reference sequence). The length of the CDR3 is 13 residues. Trimming removed 5 bases from V and 5 bases from J, with 12 bases in between. CDR3 region: CASSRGVGETQYF. The CDR3, as DNA: TGTGCCAGTAGTCGAGGGGTCGGGGAGACCCAGTACTTC.

V gene TRBV4-3 combines with J gene TRBJ2-1; D uncertain. Trimming stripped 4 bases from V and 5 bases from J, with 15 bases between. This CDR3 region has 15 residues. Germline V gives CDR1 LGHNA, CDR2 YSLEER. The CDR3 spells CASSPPLSRNNEQFF. CDR3 bases: TGCGCCAGCAGCCCGCCCTTGTCGAGAAACAATGAGCAGTTCTTC.

The V call is TRBV6-5, the J call TRBJ1-4; no clear D. This CDR3 contains 14 residues. Germline V CDR1 and CDR2: MNHEY, SVGAGI. V lost 6 bases, J lost 7 bases, and 15 bases lay in between. The CDR3 nucleotides are TGTGCCAGCAGCACCGGGCCGCGAAGTGAAAAACTGTTTTTT. As protein: CASSTGPRSEKLFF.

This clone was observed a handful of times. The chain recombines TRBV6-5 with TRBJ1-1; D not resolved. V dropped 0 bases and J dropped 0 bases, with 5 bases sitting between them. The CDR3 runs 14 residues. Germline V gives CDR1 MNHEY, CDR2 SVGAGI. CDR3 residues: CASSYSGMNTEAFF. The DNA of the CDR3 is TGTGCCAGCAGTTACTCCGGGATGAACACTGAAGCTTTCTTT.

This clone was observed a few times. The CDR3 DNA reads TGTGCCAGTAGTATAAGGACAGCAGGATCCGAAGGGACCCAGTACTTC. This sequence encodes CASSIRTAGSEGTQYF. This rearrangement joins TRBV19 to TRBJ2-5, with D possibly TRBD1 on 6 matching bases. Germline CDR1 and CDR2: LNHDA and SQIVND (reference sequence). CDR3 length: 16 residues. Trimming stripped 2 bases from V and 7 bases from J, with 20 bases between.

This clone was seen more than once but under ten times. V is TRBV28 and J is TRBJ2-1, with 8 bases fitting TRBD1. CDR1 and CDR2 from the germline V gene are MDHEN and SYDVKM. The J segment lost 3 bases and the V segment lost 6 bases, leaving 7 bases of the junction unmatched. The CDR3 consists of 15 residues. CDR3 nucleotide sequence: TGTGCCAGCAGGCCCGGGACAGGTCGCTACAATGAGCAGTTCTTC. Translating gives CASRPGTGRYNEQFF.

This clone was counted between two and nine times. The DNA for the CDR3 is TGCGCCAGCAGCTTATCCGGGACAGGGAACACCGGGGAGCTGTTTTTT. It is translated as CASSLSGTGNTGELFF. The rearrangement uses TRBV5-1 and TRBJ2-2; 8 bases align to TRBD1. Germline values: CDR1 SGHRS, CDR2 YFSETQ. The CDR3 has 16 residues. V gave up 2 bases and J gave up 1 base; unmatched junction bases: 4.

V is TRBV9 and J is TRBJ2-1; D assignment may be TRBD1 or TRBD2 (5 bases each). The CDR3 length is 17 residues. V lost 3 bases and J lost 4, with 20 bases in between. CDR1 is SGDLS, CDR2 YYNGEE, per germline. The CDR3 sequence is CASSAVGGRAIYNEQFF. The CDR3 nucleotides are TGTGCCAGCAGCGCGGTTGGGGGACGCGCGATTTACAATGAGCAGTTCTTC.

This clone has just a few counts. The same CDR3 can be traced to other DNA sequences in this sample. The V gene is TRBV28, the J gene TRBJ1-1; unclear D gene. The germline V gene has CDR1 MDHEN and CDR2 SYDVKM. The CDR3 contains 12 residues. The V end lost 6 bases, the J end lost 0 bases, and 5 bases lay between the germline ends. CDR3 coding DNA: TGTGCCAGCAGCCTGATGAACACTGAAGCTTTCTTT. Translation: CASSLMNTEAFF.

The sample holds a few counts of this clone. The chain has TRBV18 and TRBJ2-1, with D possibly being TRBD2 (6 bases). V dropped 3 bases and J dropped 4 bases, with 16 bases sitting between them. The CDR3 runs to 16 residues. Germline CDR1 is KGHSH and CDR2 is LQKENI. CDR3 sequence: CASSPQLASGYNEQFF. Here the CDR3 DNA reads TGTGCCAGCTCACCCCAACTAGCTTCGGGTTACAATGAGCAGTTCTTC.